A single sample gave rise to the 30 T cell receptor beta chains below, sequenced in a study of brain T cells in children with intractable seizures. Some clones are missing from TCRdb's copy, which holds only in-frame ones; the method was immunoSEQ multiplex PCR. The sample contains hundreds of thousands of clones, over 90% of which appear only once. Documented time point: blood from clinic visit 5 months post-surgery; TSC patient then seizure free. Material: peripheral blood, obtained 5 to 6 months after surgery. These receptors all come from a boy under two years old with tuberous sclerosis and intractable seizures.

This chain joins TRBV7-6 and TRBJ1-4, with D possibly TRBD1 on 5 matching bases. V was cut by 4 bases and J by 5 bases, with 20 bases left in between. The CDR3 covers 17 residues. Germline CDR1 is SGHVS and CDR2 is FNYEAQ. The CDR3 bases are TGTGCCAGCAGCTCGAACTGGGTAGCAGGGACGAATGAAAAACTGTTTTTT. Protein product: CASSSNWVAGTNEKLFF.

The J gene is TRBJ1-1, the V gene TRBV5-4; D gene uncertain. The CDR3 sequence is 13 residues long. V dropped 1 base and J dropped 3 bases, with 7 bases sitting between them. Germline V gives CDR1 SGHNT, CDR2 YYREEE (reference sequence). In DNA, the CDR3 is TGTGCCAGCAGCTTGAGGCTGGACACTGAAGCTTTCTTT. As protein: CASSLRLDTEAFF.

The CDR3: CASSFITGAGSYGYTF. The CDR3 nucleotides read TGTGCCAGCAGTTTTATTACAGGGGCTGGGTCATATGGCTACACCTTC. The V call is TRBV27, the J call TRBJ1-2; 7 nucleotides line up with TRBD1. CDR1 is MNHEY and CDR2 is SMNVEV in the germline V gene (reference sequence). The CDR3 totals 16 residues. The junction had 12 bases not matched to a gene; V was cut back by 3 bases and J by 5 bases.

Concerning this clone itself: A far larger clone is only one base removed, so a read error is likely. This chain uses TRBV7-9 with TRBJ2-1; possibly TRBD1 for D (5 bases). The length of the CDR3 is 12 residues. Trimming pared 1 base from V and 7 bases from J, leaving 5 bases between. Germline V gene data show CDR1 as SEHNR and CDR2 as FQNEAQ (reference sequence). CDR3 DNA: TGTGCCAGCAGCTTAGGACAGAATGAGCAGTTCTTC. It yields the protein CASSLGQNEQFF. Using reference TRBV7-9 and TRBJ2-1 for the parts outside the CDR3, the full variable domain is DTGVSQNPRHKITKRGQNVTFRCDPISEHNRLYWYRQTLGQGPEFLTYFQNEAQLEKSRLLSDRFSAERPKGSFSTLEIQRTEQGDSAMYLCASSLGQNEQFFGPGTRLTVL.

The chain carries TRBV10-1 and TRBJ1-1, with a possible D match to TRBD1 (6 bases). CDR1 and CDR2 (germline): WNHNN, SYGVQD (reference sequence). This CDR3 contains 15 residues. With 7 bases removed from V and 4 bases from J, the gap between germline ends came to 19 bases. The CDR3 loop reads CASKSHRESRTEAFF. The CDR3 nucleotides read TGCGCCAGCAAAAGCCACAGGGAATCGCGCACTGAAGCTTTCTTT.

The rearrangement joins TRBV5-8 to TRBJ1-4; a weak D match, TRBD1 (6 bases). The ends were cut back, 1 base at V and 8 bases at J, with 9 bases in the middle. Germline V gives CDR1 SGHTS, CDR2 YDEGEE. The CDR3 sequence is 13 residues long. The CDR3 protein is CASSLQGSEKLFF. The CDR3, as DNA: TGTGCCAGCAGCTTGCAGGGGAGCGAAAAACTGTTTTTT.

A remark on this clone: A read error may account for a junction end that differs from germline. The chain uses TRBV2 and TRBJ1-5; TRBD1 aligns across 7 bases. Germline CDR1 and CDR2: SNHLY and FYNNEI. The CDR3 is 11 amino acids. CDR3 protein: CASSAGTAQHF. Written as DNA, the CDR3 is TGTGCCAGCAGTGCCGGGACAGCCCAACATTTT.

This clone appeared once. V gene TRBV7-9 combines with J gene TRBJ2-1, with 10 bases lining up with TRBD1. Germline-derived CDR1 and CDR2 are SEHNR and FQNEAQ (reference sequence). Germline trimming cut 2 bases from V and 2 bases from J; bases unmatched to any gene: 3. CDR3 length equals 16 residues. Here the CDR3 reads CASSLPGQGTYNEQFF. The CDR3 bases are TGTGCCAGCAGCTTACCGGGACAGGGGACCTACAATGAGCAGTTCTTC.

CDR3 in amino acids: CAISFLTGTDYGYTF. As DNA, the CDR3 is TGTGCCATCAGTTTTCTGACCGGGACAGATTATGGCTACACCTTC. The V gene is TRBV10-3, the J gene TRBJ1-2; 7 bases fit TRBD1. The V gene end was trimmed by 5 bases and the J gene end by 5 bases; junction bases not matched to a gene: 11. The CDR3 contains 15 residues. The germline V gene has CDR1 ENHRY and CDR2 SYGVKD.

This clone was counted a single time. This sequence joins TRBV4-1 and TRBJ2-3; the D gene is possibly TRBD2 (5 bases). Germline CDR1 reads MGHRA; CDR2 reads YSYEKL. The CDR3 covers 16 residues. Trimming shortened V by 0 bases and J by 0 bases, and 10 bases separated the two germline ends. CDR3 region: CASSQDLASSTDTQYF. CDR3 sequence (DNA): TGCGCCAGCAGCCAAGATCTAGCTAGCAGCACAGATACGCAGTATTTT.

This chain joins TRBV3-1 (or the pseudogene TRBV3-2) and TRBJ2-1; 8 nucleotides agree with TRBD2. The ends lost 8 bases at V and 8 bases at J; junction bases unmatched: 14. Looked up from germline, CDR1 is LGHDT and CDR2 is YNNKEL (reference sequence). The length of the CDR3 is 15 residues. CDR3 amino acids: CASERTSLFRDEQFF. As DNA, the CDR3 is TGTGCCAGCGAGAGGACTAGCCTCTTTCGGGATGAGCAGTTCTTC.

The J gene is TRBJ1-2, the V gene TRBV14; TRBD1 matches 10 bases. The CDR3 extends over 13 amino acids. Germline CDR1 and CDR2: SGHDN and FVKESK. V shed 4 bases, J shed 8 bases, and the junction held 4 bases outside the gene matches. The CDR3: CASSPGQGGGYTF. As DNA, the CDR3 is TGTGCCAGCAGCCCTGGACAGGGGGGCGGCTACACCTTC.

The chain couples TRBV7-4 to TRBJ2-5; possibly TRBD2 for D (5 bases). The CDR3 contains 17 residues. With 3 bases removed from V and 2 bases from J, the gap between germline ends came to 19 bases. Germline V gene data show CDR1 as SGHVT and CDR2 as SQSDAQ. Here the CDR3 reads CASSFLSRGSQQETQYF. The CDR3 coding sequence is TGTGCCAGCAGCTTCTTATCCCGGGGAAGCCAACAAGAGACCCAGTACTTC.

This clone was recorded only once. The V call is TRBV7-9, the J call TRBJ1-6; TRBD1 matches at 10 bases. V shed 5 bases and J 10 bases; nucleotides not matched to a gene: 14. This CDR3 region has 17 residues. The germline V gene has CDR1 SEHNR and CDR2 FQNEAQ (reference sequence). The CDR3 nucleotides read TGTGCCAGCAGCCCCGGCCGTTTGGGGACAGGGGTCTCACCCCTCCACTTT. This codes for CASSPGRLGTGVSPLHF.

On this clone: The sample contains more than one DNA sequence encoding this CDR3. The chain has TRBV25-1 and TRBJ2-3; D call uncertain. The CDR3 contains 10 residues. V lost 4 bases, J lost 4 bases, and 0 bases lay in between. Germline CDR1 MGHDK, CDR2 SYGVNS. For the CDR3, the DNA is TGTGCCAGCAGTGCAGATACGCAGTATTTT. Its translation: CASSADTQYF.

The CDR3 nucleotides are TGTGCCAGCAGCTGGACAGCGAAAGAGACCCAGTACTTC. Its translation: CASSWTAKETQYF. This rearrangement joins TRBV27 to TRBJ2-5, with D perhaps matching TRBD1 (6 bases). The CDR3 covers 13 residues. CDR1 and CDR2 (germline): MNHEY, SMNVEV (reference sequence). The V and J ends lost 6 bases and 3 bases respectively, with 11 bases between them.

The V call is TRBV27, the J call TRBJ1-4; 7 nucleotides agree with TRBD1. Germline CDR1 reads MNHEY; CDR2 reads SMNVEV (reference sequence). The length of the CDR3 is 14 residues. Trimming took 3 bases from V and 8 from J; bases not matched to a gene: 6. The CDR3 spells CASSFATGNEKLFF. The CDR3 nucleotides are TGTGCCAGCAGTTTTGCGACAGGGAACGAAAAACTGTTTTTT.

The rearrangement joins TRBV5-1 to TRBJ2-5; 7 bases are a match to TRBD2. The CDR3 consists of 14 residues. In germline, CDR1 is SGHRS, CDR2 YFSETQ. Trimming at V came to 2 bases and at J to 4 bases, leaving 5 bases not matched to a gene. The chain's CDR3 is CASSFFGGSETQYF. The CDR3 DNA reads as TGCGCCAGCAGCTTTTTCGGGGGGTCAGAGACCCAGTACTTC.

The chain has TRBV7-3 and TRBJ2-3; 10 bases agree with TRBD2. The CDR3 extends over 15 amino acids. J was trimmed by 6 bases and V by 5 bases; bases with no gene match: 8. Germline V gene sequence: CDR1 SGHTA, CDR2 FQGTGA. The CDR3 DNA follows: TGTGCCAGCAGCCCCCCAGCGGGAGGGACGGATACGCAGTATTTT. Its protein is CASSPPAGGTDTQYF.

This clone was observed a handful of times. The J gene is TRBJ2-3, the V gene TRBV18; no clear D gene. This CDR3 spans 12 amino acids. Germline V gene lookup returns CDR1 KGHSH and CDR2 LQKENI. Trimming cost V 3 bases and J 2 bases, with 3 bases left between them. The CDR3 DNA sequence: TGTGCCAGCTCACCTGACACAGATACGCAGTATTTT. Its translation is CASSPDTDTQYF.

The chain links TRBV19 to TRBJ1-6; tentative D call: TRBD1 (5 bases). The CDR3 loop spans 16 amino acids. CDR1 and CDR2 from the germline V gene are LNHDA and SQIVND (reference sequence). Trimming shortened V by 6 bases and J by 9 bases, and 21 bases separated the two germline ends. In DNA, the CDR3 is TGTGCCAGTAGCGTCCTACACGACAGAATCCCTTCACCCCTCCACTTT. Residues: CASSVLHDRIPSPLHF.

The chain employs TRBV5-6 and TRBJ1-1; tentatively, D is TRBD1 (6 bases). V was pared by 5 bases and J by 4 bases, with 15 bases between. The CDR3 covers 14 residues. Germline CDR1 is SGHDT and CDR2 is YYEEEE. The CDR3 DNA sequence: TGTGCCAGCAGTCTACAGGGCGGCGGCACTGAAGCTTTCTTT. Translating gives CASSLQGGGTEAFF. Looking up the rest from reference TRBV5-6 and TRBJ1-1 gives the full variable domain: DAGVTQSPTHLIKTRGQQVTLRCSPKSGHDTVSWYQQALGQGPQFIFQYYEEEERQRGNFPDRFSGHQFPNYSSELNVNALLLGDSALYLCASSLQGGGTEAFFGQGTRLTVV.

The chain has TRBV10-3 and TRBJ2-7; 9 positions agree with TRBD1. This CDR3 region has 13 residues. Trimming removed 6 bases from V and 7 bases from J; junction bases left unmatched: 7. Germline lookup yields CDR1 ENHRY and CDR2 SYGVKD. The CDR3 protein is CAIRGQGGQEQYF. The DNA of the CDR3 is TGTGCCATCAGGGGACAGGGAGGGCAAGAGCAGTACTTC.

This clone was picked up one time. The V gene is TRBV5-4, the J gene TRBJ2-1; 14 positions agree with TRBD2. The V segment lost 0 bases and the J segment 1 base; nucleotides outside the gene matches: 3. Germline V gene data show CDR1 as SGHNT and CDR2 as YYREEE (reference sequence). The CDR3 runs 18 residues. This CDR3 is CASSLEGTSGSSYNEQFF. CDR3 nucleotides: TGTGCCAGCAGCTTGGAGGGGACTAGCGGGAGTTCCTACAATGAGCAGTTCTTC.

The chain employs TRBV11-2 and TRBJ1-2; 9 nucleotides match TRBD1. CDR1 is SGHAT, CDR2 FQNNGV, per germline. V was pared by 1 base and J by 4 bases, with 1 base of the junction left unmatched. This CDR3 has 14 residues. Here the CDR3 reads CASSLGDRAYGYTF. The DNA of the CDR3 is TGTGCCAGCAGCTTAGGGGACAGGGCCTATGGCTACACCTTC. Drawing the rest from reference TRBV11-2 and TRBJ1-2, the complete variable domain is EAGVAQSPRYKIIEKRQSVAFWCNPISGHATLYWYQQILGQGPKLLIQFQNNGVVDDSQLPKDRFSAERLKGVDSTLKIQPAKLEDSAVYLCASSLGDRAYGYTFGSGTRLTVV.

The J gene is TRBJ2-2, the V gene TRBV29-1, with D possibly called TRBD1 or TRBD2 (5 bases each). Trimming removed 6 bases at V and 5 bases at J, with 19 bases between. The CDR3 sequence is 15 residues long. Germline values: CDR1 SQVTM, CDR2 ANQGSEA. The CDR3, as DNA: TGCAGCGTAACAGGAGGCAGGAAGTCAACCGGGGAGCTGTTTTTT. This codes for CSVTGGRKSTGELFF.

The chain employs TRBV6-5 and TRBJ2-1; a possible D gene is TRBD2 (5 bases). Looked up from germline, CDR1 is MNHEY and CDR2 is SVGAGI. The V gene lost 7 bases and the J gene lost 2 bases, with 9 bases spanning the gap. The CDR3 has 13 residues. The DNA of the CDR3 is TGTGCCAGCATGGAGCGGACCTACAATGAGCAGTTCTTC. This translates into CASMERTYNEQFF.

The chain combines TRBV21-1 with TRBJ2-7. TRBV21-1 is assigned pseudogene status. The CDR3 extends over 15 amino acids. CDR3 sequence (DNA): TGTGCCAGCAGCACCATCTCCGGGGGCACCTACGAGCAGTACTTC. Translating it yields CASSTISGGTYEQYF.

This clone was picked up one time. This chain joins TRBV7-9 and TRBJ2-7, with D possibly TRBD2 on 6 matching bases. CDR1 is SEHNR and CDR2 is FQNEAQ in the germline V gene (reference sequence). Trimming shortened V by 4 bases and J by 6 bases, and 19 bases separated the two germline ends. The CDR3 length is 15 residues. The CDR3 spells CASSSTDGDFREQYF. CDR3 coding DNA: TGTGCCAGCAGCTCCACCGACGGGGACTTCCGCGAGCAGTACTTC.

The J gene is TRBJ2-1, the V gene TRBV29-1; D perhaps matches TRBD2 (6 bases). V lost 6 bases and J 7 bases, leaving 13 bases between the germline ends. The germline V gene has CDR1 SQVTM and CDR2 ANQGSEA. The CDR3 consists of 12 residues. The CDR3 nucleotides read TGCAGCGTGGAGGGACTTCGAAATGAGCAGTTCTTC. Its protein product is CSVEGLRNEQFF.